This T cell receptor beta chain was identified during a study of T cell responses to AZD1222 COVID-19 vaccine. This table comes from immunoSEQ multiplex PCR, and its TCRdb copy is limited to in-frame clones, with some not included. Here the sample spans some 95,000 clones, around nine tenths being singletons. Trimming cost V 0 bases and J 0 bases, with 12 bases left between them. The CDR3 totals 17 residues. Germline lookup yields CDR1 LGHNT and CDR2 FRNRAP. The receptor comes from an adult in good health. The source was peripheral blood, collected on day 0 of MenACWY control vaccination. J is TRBJ1-3 and V is TRBV12-5; tentative D call: TRBD1 (5 bases). The CDR3 reads CASGLVTVGTSGNTIYF. The CDR3 DNA follows: TGTGCTAGTGGTTTGGTAACCGTTGGGACCTCTGGAAACACCATATATTTT. The complete variable domain, with remaining parts taken from reference TRBV12-5 and TRBJ1-3, reads DARVTQTPRHKVTEMGQEVTMRCQPILGHNTVFWYRQTMMQGLELLAYFRNRAPLDDSGMPKDRFSAEMPDATLATLKIQPSEPRDSAVYFCASGLVTVGTSGNTIYFGEGSWLTVV.